This TCR beta chain was found in a study of identical twins. This clonotype was recorded many times. Template switching (which added a universal primer site) was used, and cDNA carried unique molecular identifiers. From the 5' RACE reads, TCRdb called clonotypes with MiXCR, one entry per CDR3 protein. The sample has approximately 210,000 distinct CDR3 sequences; around 6.5% are singletons. V was clipped by 1 base and J by 3 bases, with 10 bases between them. This CDR3 spans 14 amino acids. The same data also contributed to another study, on T cells expressing NK-cell markers. According to that study: Researchers got TCR beta repertoires out of sorted CD3+CD56+NKG2C+, CD3+CD56+NKG2C- and CD3+CD56-NKG2C+ T cells. Among a handful of donors, these clonotypes also ranked first in the CD3+CD56-NKG2C+ fraction.

The chain carries TRBV12-3 or TRBV12-4 and TRBJ2-7, with D hard to call. The sequence derives from a woman between 18 and 29 years old in good health. What was sequenced was CD8+ T cells sorted from blood. This chain's CDR3 is CASSLGPADYEQYF. CDR3 bases: TGTGCCAGCAGTTTAGGTCCCGCCGACTACGAGCAGTACTTC.